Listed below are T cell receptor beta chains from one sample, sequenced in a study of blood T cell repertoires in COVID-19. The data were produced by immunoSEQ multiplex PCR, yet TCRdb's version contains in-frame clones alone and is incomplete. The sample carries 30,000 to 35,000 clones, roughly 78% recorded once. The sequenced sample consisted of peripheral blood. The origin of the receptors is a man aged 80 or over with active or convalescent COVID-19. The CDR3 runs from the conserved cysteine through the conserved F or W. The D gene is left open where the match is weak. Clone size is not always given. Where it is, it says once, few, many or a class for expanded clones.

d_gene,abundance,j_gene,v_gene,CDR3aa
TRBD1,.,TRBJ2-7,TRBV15,CATSVDRGRYEQYF
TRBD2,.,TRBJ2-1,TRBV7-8,CASSLGASGRMIESYNEQFF
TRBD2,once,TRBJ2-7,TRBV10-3,CATLGTSGSYEQYF
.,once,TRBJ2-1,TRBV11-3,CASSPQRAEQFF
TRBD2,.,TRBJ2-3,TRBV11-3,CASSKSPTSAAVGDTQYF
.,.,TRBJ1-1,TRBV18,CASSPAQGSTEAFF
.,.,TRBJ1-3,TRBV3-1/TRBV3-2,CASSQDTIGGTSGNTIYF
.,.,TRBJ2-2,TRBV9,CASSVDSFGGELFF
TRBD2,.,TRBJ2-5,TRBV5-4,CASSPPGLAGGGQETQYF
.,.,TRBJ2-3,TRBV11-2,CASSASTDTQYF
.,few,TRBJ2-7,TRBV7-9,CASSLSSYEQYF
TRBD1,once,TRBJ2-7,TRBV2,CASSSDRGPYEQYF
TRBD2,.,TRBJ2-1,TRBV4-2,CASSQERGRGYNEQFF
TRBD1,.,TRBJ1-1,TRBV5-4,CASSTVRQGGLNTEAFF
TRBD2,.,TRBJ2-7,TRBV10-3,CATLTGTSGSYEQYF
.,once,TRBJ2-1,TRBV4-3,CASSQVRLVRNEQFF
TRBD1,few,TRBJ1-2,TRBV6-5,CASSLLTGSNYGYTF
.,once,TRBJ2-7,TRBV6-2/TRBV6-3,CASSYSGARREQYF
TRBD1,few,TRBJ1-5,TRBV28,CASSSGTGTDQPQHF
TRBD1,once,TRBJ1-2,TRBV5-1,CASSRDRGTGYTF
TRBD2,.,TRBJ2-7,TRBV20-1,CSASLGGSSGYEQYF
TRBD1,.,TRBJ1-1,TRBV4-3,CASSQGTGGGEDTEAFF
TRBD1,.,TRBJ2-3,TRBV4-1,CASSQDPRGQGFTDTQYF
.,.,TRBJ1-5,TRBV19,CASSASGLGQPQHF
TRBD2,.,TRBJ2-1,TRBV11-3,CASSLLAGVGNEQFF
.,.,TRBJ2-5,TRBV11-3,CASSPGQQGTQYF
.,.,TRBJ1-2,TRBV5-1,CASSLQVARGYTF
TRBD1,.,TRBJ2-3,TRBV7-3,CASSQQGSAQYF
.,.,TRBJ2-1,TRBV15,CATSRDRSGPYNEQFF
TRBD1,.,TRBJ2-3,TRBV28,CASSSPVTGADTQYF
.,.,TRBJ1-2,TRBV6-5,CASSYSLQVNYGYTF
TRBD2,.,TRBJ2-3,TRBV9,CASSYTSGSTDTQYF
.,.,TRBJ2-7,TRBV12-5,CASGLGEIYEQYF
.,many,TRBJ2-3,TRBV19,CASTGTGRTDTQYF
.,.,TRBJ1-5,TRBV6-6,CASSYSRGYQPQHF
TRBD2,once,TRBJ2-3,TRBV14,CASRSGGPTDTQYF
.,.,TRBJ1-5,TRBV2,CASSETGFNQPQHF
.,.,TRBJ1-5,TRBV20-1,CSASPDRPSNQPQHF
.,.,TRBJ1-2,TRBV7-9,CASSEDISYGYTF
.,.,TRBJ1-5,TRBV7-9,CASSFTGNNQPQHF
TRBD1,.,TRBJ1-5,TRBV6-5,CASRGTGWTQPQHF
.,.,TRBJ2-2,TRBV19,CASSISDRATGELFF